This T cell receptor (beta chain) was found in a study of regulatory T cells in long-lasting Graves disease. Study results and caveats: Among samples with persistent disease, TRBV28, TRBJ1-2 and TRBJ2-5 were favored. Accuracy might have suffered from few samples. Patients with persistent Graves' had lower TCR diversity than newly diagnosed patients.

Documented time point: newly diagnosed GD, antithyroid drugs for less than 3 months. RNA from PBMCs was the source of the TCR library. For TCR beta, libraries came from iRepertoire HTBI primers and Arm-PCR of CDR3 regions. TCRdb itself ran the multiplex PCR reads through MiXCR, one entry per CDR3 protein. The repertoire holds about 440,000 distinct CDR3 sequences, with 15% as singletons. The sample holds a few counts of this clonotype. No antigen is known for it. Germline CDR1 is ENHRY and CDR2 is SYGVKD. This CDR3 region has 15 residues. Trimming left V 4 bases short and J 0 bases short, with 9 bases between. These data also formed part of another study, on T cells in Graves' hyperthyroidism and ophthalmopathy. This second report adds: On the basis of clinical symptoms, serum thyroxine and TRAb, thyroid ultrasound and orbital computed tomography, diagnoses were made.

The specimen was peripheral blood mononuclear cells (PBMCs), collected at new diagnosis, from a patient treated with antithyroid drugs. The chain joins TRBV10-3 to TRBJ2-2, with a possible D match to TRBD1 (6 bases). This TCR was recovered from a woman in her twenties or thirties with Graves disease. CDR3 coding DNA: TGTGCCATCAGTGGGACAGCGACGAACACCGGGGAGCTGTTTTTT. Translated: CAISGTATNTGELFF.